Detailed here is one T cell receptor (beta chain). Its antigen remains unknown. This sample's time point: persistent/refractory GD, antithyroid drugs over 5 years with positive TRAb. There was RNA extracted from PBMCs, and the TCR library was made from it. A volume of roughly 8.4 milliliters of peripheral blood was collected in EDTA tubes. The germline V gene encodes CDR1 DFQATT and CDR2 SNEGSKA (reference sequence). The trim removed 5 bases at V and 6 bases at J, leaving 10 bases unmatched. This CDR3 comprises 14 residues. The data derive from a study of regulatory T cells in long-lasting Graves disease. Notes on the study in general: Tissue studied was limited to peripheral blood, excluding thyroid tissue. Persistent patients had more shared public clonotypes (2,741) than new patients (approximately 920). Gene preferences differed: TRBV28, TRBJ1-2, TRBJ2-5 in persistent cases.

Construction of TCR beta libraries relied on iRepertoire HTBI primers and on Arm-PCR targeting CDR3 regions. TCRdb itself ran the multiplex PCR reads through MiXCR, one entry per CDR3 protein. The table includes more than 650,000 distinct CDR3 sequences, approximately 29% detected once. The clonotype comes from a female donor with Graves disease. The V gene is TRBV20-1, the J gene TRBJ1-2; TRBD1 agrees at 9 bases. This specimen was peripheral blood mononuclear cells (PBMCs), taken when the disease was refractory, from a patient treated with antithyroid drugs. The CDR3 DNA reads as TGCAGTGCTCCAGACAGGGGGGCATTGGATGGCTACACCTTC. It is translated as CSAPDRGALDGYTF.